These 27 T cell receptor beta chains were all obtained from the same sample, sequenced in a study of vaccination effects on CD4 cells after COVID-19. Assay used: immunoSEQ multiplex PCR; TCRdb lists only in-frame clones, some missing. This table has roughly 25,000 clones, 65% to 80% appearing once. Using viral peptide pools, the ViraFEST assay grew out antigen-specific CD4+ T cells prior to sequencing. Isolation of CD4+ T cells took place after less than 12 days of culture. The person acquired a PCR-confirmed SARS-CoV-2 infection between March and December 2020. The antigens for these receptors are not known. Sample: CD4+ T cells from PBMCs cultured with HCoV-NL63 spike peptides, taken before COVID-19 vaccination. The receptors here all came from a human donor who had a prior SARS-CoV-2 infection.

J is TRBJ1-1 and V is TRBV5-4; tentative D call: TRBD1 (5 bases). V dropped 0 bases and J dropped 4 bases, with 16 bases sitting between them. The CDR3 is 16 amino acids. Germline CDR1 and CDR2: SGHNT and YYREEE (reference sequence). CDR3 amino acids: CASSLVAGGAGTEAFF. The CDR3 DNA sequence: TGTGCCAGCAGCTTGGTCGCTGGTGGGGCCGGCACTGAAGCTTTCTTT.

The chain uses TRBV3-1 (or the pseudogene TRBV3-2) and TRBJ2-5, with D unclear. CDR3 size: 15 residues. V lost 1 base to trimming and J lost 4 bases, with 13 bases between them. Germline CDR1 reads LGHDT; CDR2 reads YNNKEL (reference sequence). In DNA, the CDR3 is TGTGCCAGCAGCCAAGGGTATACACGAGGAGAGACCCAGTACTTC. Protein product: CASSQGYTRGETQYF.

Only a few counts were recorded for this clone. Different DNA sequences within this sample yield the same CDR3. The rearrangement links TRBV30 to TRBJ1-1, with D tentatively TRBD1 (6 bases). V lost 0 bases to trimming and J lost 5 bases, with 10 bases between them. Germline V gene data show CDR1 as GTSNPN and CDR2 as SVGIG (reference sequence). This CDR3 contains 13 residues. This CDR3 reads CAWSVEGGTEAFF. DNA of the CDR3: TGTGCCTGGAGTGTGGAGGGGGGGACTGAAGCTTTCTTT.

The chain is built from TRBV19 and TRBJ2-3; 7 nucleotides agree with TRBD1. The trim removed 6 bases at V and 2 bases at J, leaving 8 bases unmatched. Germline V gene data show CDR1 as LNHDA and CDR2 as SQIVND (reference sequence). The CDR3 contains 15 residues. The CDR3 region has the DNA TGTGCCAGTAGCACCGGGACAGACCTCACAGATACGCAGTATTTT. It translates to CASSTGTDLTDTQYF.

Concerning this clone: The germline gene is not matched at one end of the junction; a read error may be the cause. The chain employs TRBV7-7 and TRBJ2-1; D gene ambiguous. The germline CDR1 and CDR2 sequences are SSHAT and FNYEAQ (reference sequence). The CDR3 is made up of 12 amino acids. The CDR3, as DNA: TGTGCTAGCAGCTTCTATGGCGATGAGCAGTTCTTC. Translating it yields CASSFYGDEQFF. Looking up the rest from reference TRBV7-7 and TRBJ2-1 gives the full variable domain: GAGVSQSPRYKVTKRGQDVTLRCDPISSHATLYWYQQALGQGPEFLTYFNYEAQPDKSGLPSDRFSAERPEGSISTLTIQRTEQRDSAMYRCASSFYGDEQFFGPGTRLTVL.

The V call is TRBV10-3, the J call TRBJ1-5; maybe TRBD1 (5 bases). Germline V gene sequence: CDR1 ENHRY, CDR2 SYGVKD. The CDR3 contains 13 residues. V gave up 6 bases and J gave up 3 bases, with 9 bases separating them. CDR3 nucleotide sequence: TGTGCCATCAGACGACAGTACAATCAGCCCCAGCATTTT. Translation: CAIRRQYNQPQHF.

The chain couples TRBV6-2 or TRBV6-3 to TRBJ1-1; weak D call: TRBD1 (5 bases). Germline V gene lookup returns CDR1 MNHEY and CDR2 SVGEGT. The CDR3 consists of 13 residues. V lost 6 bases to trimming and J lost 4 bases, with 12 bases between them. The CDR3 loop is CASSTAGVTEAFF. In DNA form, the CDR3 reads TGTGCCAGCAGCACCGCGGGGGTCACTGAAGCTTTCTTT.

The chain couples TRBV5-1 to TRBJ2-1, with a tentative D call TRBD1 (5 bases). CDR3 length: 15 residues. V was shortened by 4 bases and J by 1 base, with 12 bases between the two germline ends. From germline, CDR1 is SGHRS and CDR2 YFSETQ. CDR3 DNA: TGCGCCAGCAGCAGGGGCCCGGAGTCCTACAATGAGCAGTTCTTC. The encoded protein is CASSRGPESYNEQFF.

The gene calls are TRBV27 and TRBJ2-1, with D perhaps TRBD2 (6 bases). Trimming removed 5 bases from V and 9 bases from J, with 17 bases in between. Looked up from germline, CDR1 is MNHEY and CDR2 is SMNVEV (reference sequence). The CDR3 has 14 amino acids. The CDR3, as DNA: TGTGCCAGCAGTACCTCAGCGGGTCACAGTGAGCAGTTCTTC. Protein sequence: CASSTSAGHSEQFF.

The chain has TRBV7-9 and TRBJ2-1; D might be TRBD2 (7 bases). V gave up 4 bases and J gave up 0 bases, with 16 bases separating them. CDR1 SEHNR and CDR2 FQNEAQ come from the germline V gene (reference sequence). This CDR3 has 17 residues. In DNA, the CDR3 is TGTGCCAGCAGCTCTCTTCGGGGGGCCCGCTCCTACAATGAGCAGTTCTTC. It yields the protein CASSSLRGARSYNEQFF.

The V call is TRBV7-8, the J call TRBJ2-3, with TRBD2 as a possible D gene (5 bases). This CDR3 is built from 14 residues. V gave up 5 bases and J gave up 3 bases, with 12 bases separating them. Per germline, CDR1 SGHVS and CDR2 FQNEAQ. In DNA, the CDR3 is TGTGCCAGCAGCCTAAGGACTGGAACAGATACGCAGTATTTT. Translating it yields CASSLRTGTDTQYF.

The rearrangement uses TRBV9 and TRBJ2-3, with no clear D. Germline V gene sequence: CDR1 SGDLS, CDR2 YYNGEE. The CDR3 has 16 residues. The ends were cut back, 1 base at V and 0 bases at J, with 12 bases in the middle. The CDR3 nucleotides read TGTGCCAGCAGCGTACGACCAGCCTCTAGCACAGATACGCAGTATTTT. This gives the protein CASSVRPASSTDTQYF. Together with reference TRBV9 and TRBJ2-3, the CDR3 gives the full variable domain: DSGVTQTPKHLITATGQRVTLRCSPRSGDLSVYWYQQSLDQGLQFLIQYYNGEERAKGNILERFSAQQFPDLHSELNLSSLELGDSALYFCASSVRPASSTDTQYFGPGTRLTVL.

V gene TRBV10-3 combines with J gene TRBJ1-5; no clear D. CDR1 and CDR2 from the germline V gene are ENHRY and SYGVKD. This CDR3 spans 12 amino acids. Trimming removed 6 bases at V and 1 base at J, with 4 bases between. The CDR3 bases are TGTGCCATCAGCGAGAGCAATCAGCCCCAGCATTTT. It translates to CAISESNQPQHF.

The chain couples TRBV3-1 (or the pseudogene TRBV3-2) to TRBJ1-2; 8 nucleotides agree with TRBD1. Germline values: CDR1 LGHDT, CDR2 YNNKEL (reference sequence). The CDR3 has 16 amino acids. After removal of 5 bases from V and 4 bases from J, the junction contained 12 bases not matched to a gene. Written as DNA, the CDR3 is TGTGCCAGCAGCTACGGACAGGGAGGTTGGGGCTATGGCTACACCTTC. This sequence encodes CASSYGQGGWGYGYTF.

In DNA form, the CDR3 reads TGTGCCAGCTCAGAGAGCCTGATGGACTACGAGCAGTACTTC. Protein: CASSESLMDYEQYF. The chain is built from TRBV18 and TRBJ2-7; D not certain. Germline V gene data show CDR1 as KGHSH and CDR2 as LQKENI. The V end lost 5 bases, the J end lost 3 bases, and 14 bases lay between the germline ends. The CDR3 totals 14 residues.

Remarks on this clone: Other DNA sequences in this sample translate to the same CDR3. The chain carries TRBV5-5 and TRBJ1-1; D possibly corresponds to TRBD1 (5 bases). The CDR3 spans 14 residues. Germline V gives CDR1 SGHKS, CDR2 YYEKEE (reference sequence). V was pared by 1 base and J by 3 bases, with 10 bases between. CDR3: CASSLSQGYTEAFF. CDR3 bases: TGTGCCAGCAGCTTGAGCCAGGGATACACTGAAGCTTTCTTT.

J is TRBJ1-1 and V is TRBV2, with D possibly TRBD1 on 5 matching bases. CDR1 and CDR2 from the germline V gene are SNHLY and FYNNEI. Trimming shortened V by 6 bases and J by 4 bases, and 15 bases separated the two germline ends. The CDR3 runs to 14 residues. CDR3 DNA: TGTGCCAGCAGGGCGAGGGGTGGAAGCACTGAAGCTTTCTTT. Its protein product is CASRARGGSTEAFF.

The chain couples TRBV9 to TRBJ2-3, with D perhaps assigned TRBD1 or TRBD2 (6 bases each). Trimming took 4 bases from V and 3 from J, leaving 12 bases between them. This CDR3 contains 14 residues. The germline gives CDR1 SGDLS, CDR2 YYNGEE. In nucleotides, the CDR3 is TGTGCCAGCAGCCCACGAGGGGGGACAGATACGCAGTATTTT. Amino acid sequence: CASSPRGGTDTQYF.

This chain connects TRBV20-1 to TRBJ2-1; 11 bases line up with TRBD2. V shed 3 bases, J shed 3 bases, and the junction held 10 bases outside the gene matches. Germline assignment: CDR1 DFQATT and CDR2 SNEGSKA (reference sequence). The CDR3 is 17 residues long. CDR3 coding DNA: TGCAGTGCTAGTGGGTGGCGACTAGCGGGAAACTACAATGAGCAGTTCTTC. Translation: CSASGWRLAGNYNEQFF.

The rearrangement joins TRBV2 to TRBJ2-2; the D is unclear. Germline CDR1 SNHLY, CDR2 FYNNEI. The CDR3 spans 13 residues. V dropped 9 bases and J dropped 4 bases, with 12 bases sitting between them. For the CDR3, the DNA is TGTGCCAGTTCTCGAGAGGCCACCGGGGAGCTGTTTTTT. This encodes CASSREATGELFF.

The chain combines TRBV7-3 with TRBJ2-5; either TRBD1 or TRBD2 may supply D (5 bases each). Trimming removed 2 bases at V and 4 bases at J, with 8 bases between. This CDR3 has 13 residues. CDR1 and CDR2 (germline): SGHTA, FQGTGA. DNA for the CDR3: TGTGCCAGCAGCTTATCAGGGAGAGAGACCCAGTACTTC. Its translation: CASSLSGRETQYF.

This clone was counted between two and nine times. This chain connects TRBV2 to TRBJ1-5, with D possibly matching TRBD1 (5 bases). With 6 bases removed from V and 7 bases from J, the gap between germline ends came to 10 bases. The CDR3 spans 12 residues. Germline CDR1 reads SNHLY; CDR2 reads FYNNEI. The CDR3: CASSDRSQPQHF. The CDR3 DNA reads as TGTGCCAGCAGCGACAGATCACAGCCCCAGCATTTT.

This chain links TRBV2 with TRBJ1-4; D ambiguous. The germline V and J ends were trimmed by 3 bases and 4 bases, with 15 bases remaining between them. CDR1 is SNHLY and CDR2 is FYNNEI in the germline V gene. The CDR3 has 16 residues. The CDR3 here is CASSDDVNSNNEKLFF. CDR3 coding DNA: TGTGCCAGCAGTGATGACGTTAACAGTAATAATGAAAAACTGTTTTTT.

CDR3 in amino acids: CASSQLIRDRGDPNYGYTF. The DNA for the CDR3 is TGCGCCAGCAGCCAGTTGATTAGGGACAGGGGGGATCCAAACTATGGCTACACCTTC. This rearrangement joins TRBV4-1 to TRBJ1-2; TRBD1 aligns across 11 bases. Germline CDR1 reads MGHRA; CDR2 reads YSYEKL. J gave up 2 bases and V 3 bases, and 14 bases lay outside the gene matches. This CDR3 comprises 19 residues.

The V gene is TRBV4-3, the J gene TRBJ1-5, with TRBD1 matching over 8 bases. Trimming at V came to 3 bases and at J to 1 base, leaving 8 bases not matched to a gene. The germline V gene has CDR1 LGHNA and CDR2 YSLEER. This CDR3 has 17 amino acids. CDR3 sequence (DNA): TGCGCCAGCAGCCAGGGGATCGGACAGGGCAGCAATCAGCCCCAGCATTTT. Translation gives CASSQGIGQGSNQPQHF.

This rearrangement joins TRBV30 to TRBJ1-1, with a possible D match to TRBD1 (6 bases). Germline lookup yields CDR1 GTSNPN and CDR2 SVGIG (reference sequence). Trimming cost V 3 bases and J 3 bases, with 17 bases left between them. This CDR3 region has 15 residues. The CDR3 is CAWRPGGALDTEAFF. The CDR3 region has the DNA TGTGCCTGGAGACCGGGGGGGGCGCTGGACACTGAAGCTTTCTTT. The entire variable domain, with the rest obtained from reference TRBV30 and TRBJ1-1, is as follows: SQTIHQWPATLVQPVGSPLSLECTVEGTSNPNLYWYRQAAGRGLQLLFYSVGIGQISSEVPQNLSASRPQDRQFILSSKKLLLSDSGFYLCAWRPGGALDTEAFFGQGTRLTVV.

V usage is TRBV14 and J usage is TRBJ2-2; D gene ambiguous. Trimming pared 1 base from V and 9 bases from J, leaving 15 bases between. This CDR3 is built from 15 residues. Germline loops: CDR1 SGHDN, CDR2 FVKESK. CDR3 residues: CASSQVSGSNRELFF. Here the CDR3 DNA reads TGTGCCAGCAGCCAAGTTTCGGGCTCCAACAGGGAGCTGTTTTTT.